This TCR beta chain appears in the sequencing data of a study of lymphopenia after photon versus proton radiotherapy. Study results and limitations: Under photons, naive T cells and diversity fell while effector/memory populations rose. Post-nadir TCR diversity decline inversely tracked overall survival among those who died.

Turning to this clone: Its target is unknown.

This CDR3 comprises 15 residues. Germline V gives CDR1 LGHNA, CDR2 YSLEER. Trimming removed 5 bases from V and 2 bases from J, with 16 bases in between. Assay used: immunoSEQ multiplex PCR; TCRdb lists only in-frame clones, some missing. The sample has fewer than 70,000 clones; over 70% are singletons. The rearrangement links TRBV4-3 to TRBJ2-7, with D uncertain. Sequences were derived from peripheral blood, sampled from a patient treated with proton-based radiotherapy. The TCR comes from a man older than 75 with esophageal cancer. The CDR3, as DNA: TGCGCCAGCAGCTCTTGGTGGGGTAGGACCTACGAGCAGTACTTC. Amino acids: CASSSWWGRTYEQYF.